The 4 T cell receptor beta chains in this list originate from one sample, sequenced in a study of cytomegalovirus exposure and HLA in healthy donors. Primers for the PCR totalled 60 Vbeta and 13 Jbeta. Data came from immunoSEQ multiplex PCR; TCRdb stores just in-frame clones and leaves some out. The profile shows roughly 120,000 clones, 65% to 80% of them singletons. Sequenced sample: PBMCs. Receptor source: a human donor in good health.

CDR3 in amino acids: CASRQEYEQYF. The CDR3 coding sequence is TGTGCCAGCAGACAGGAGTACGAGCAGTACTTC. The chain employs TRBV2 and TRBJ2-7, with D possibly TRBD1 on 5 matching bases. The CDR3 runs 11 residues. Per germline, CDR1 SNHLY and CDR2 FYNNEI. V lost 6 bases, J lost 4 bases, and 7 bases lay in between.

This clone was found once. V and J are TRBV29-1 and TRBJ1-2, with unresolved D. V was cut by 3 bases and J by 6 bases, with 8 bases left in between. Germline values: CDR1 SQVTM, CDR2 ANQGSEA. This CDR3 has 11 amino acids. The CDR3 bases are TGCAGCGTTGATTTGCAGGATGGCTACACCTTC. Its protein product is CSVDLQDGYTF. The full variable domain, in which reference TRBV29-1 and TRBJ1-2 provide the parts outside the CDR3, is SAVISQKPSRDICQRGTSLTIQCQVDSQVTMMFWYRQQPGQSLTLIATANQGSEATYESGFVIDKFPISRPNLTFSTLTVSNMSPEDSSIYLCSVDLQDGYTFGSGTRLTVV.

The sample holds one count of this clone. This chain connects TRBV2 to TRBJ2-1; 11 bases line up with TRBD1. With 5 bases clipped from V and 6 bases from J, the junction kept 9 bases outside the gene matches. Germline CDR1 and CDR2: SNHLY and FYNNEI. The CDR3 sequence is 16 residues long. The CDR3 protein is CASSYTGTGGSNEQFF. CDR3 nucleotides: TGTGCCAGCAGTTATACCGGGACAGGGGGTTCCAATGAGCAGTTCTTC.

The chain joins TRBV21-1 to TRBJ1-5; whether TRBD1, the table's D call, matches the DNA was not checked. TRBV21-1 is tagged as a pseudogene. This CDR3 has 17 residues. The CDR3 DNA reads TGTGCCAGCAGCAAGACAGGGTCGGGGAATAGCAATCAGCCCCAGCATTTT. It specifies CASSKTGSGNSNQPQHF.